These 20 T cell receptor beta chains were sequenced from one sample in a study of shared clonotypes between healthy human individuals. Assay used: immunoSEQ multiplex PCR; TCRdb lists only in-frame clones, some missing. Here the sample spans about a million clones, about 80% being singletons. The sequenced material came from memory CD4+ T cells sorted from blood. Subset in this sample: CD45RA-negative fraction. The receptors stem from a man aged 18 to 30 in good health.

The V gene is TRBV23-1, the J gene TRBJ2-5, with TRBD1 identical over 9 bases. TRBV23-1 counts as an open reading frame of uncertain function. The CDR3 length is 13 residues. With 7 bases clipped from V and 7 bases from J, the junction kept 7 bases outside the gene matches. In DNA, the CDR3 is TGCGCCAGCATCAGCGGACAGGGGTGGACCCAGTACTTC. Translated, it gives CASISGQGWTQYF.

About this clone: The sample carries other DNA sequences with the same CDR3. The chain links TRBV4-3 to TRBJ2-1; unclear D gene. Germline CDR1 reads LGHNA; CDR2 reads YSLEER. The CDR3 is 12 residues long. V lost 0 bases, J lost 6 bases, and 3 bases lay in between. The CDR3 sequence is CASSQETNEQFF. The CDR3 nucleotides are TGCGCCAGCAGCCAAGAAACCAATGAGCAGTTCTTC.

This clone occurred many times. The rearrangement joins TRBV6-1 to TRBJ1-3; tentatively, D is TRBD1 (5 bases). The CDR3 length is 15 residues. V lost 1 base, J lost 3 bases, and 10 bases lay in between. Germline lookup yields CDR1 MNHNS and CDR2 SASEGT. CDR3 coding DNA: TGTGCCAGCAGTGAAGGTTGGGGGAATGGAAACACCATATATTTT. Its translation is CASSEGWGNGNTIYF.

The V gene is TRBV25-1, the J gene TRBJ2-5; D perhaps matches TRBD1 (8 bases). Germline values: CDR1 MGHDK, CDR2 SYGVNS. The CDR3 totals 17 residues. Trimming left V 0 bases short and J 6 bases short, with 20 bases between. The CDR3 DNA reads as TGTGCCAGCAGTGAATATAAGGGAGGGCAGGGGGCGAAGACCCAGTACTTC. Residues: CASSEYKGGQGAKTQYF.

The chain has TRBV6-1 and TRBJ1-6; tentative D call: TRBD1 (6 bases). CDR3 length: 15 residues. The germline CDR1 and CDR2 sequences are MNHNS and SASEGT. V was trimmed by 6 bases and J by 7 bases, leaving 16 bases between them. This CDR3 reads CASSAPQGVNSPLHF. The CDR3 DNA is TGTGCCAGCAGCGCACCACAGGGAGTAAATTCACCCCTCCACTTT.

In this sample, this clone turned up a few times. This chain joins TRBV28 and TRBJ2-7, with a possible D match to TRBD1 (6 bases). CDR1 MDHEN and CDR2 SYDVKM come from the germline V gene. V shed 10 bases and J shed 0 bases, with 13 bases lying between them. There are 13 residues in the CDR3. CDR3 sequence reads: CATLDSFSYEQYF. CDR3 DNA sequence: TGTGCCACCTTGGACAGCTTCTCCTACGAGCAGTACTTC.

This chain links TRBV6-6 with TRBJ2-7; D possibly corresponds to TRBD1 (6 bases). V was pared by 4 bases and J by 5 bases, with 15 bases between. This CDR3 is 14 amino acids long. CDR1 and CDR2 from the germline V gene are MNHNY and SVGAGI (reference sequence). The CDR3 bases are TGTGCCAGCAGTTCCACGACAGGTAGGAACGAGCAGTACTTC. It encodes CASSSTTGRNEQYF.

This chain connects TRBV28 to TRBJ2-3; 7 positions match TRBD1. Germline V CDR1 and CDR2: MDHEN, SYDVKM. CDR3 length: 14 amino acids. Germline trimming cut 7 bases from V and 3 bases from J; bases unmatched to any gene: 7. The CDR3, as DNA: TGTGCCAGCACTGGACAGGCAATGACAGATACGCAGTATTTT. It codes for CASTGQAMTDTQYF. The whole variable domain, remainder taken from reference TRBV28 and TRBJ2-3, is DVKVTQSSRYLVKRTGEKVFLECVQDMDHENMFWYRQDPGLGLRLIYFSYDVKMKEKGDIPEGYSVSREKKERFSLILESASTNQTSMYLCASTGQAMTDTQYFGPGTRLTVL.

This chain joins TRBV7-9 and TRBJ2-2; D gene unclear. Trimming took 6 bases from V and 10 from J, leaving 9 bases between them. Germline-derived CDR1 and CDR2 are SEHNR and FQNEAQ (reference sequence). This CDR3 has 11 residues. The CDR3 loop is CASRSLMELFF. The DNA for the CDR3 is TGTGCCAGCAGGTCCCTAATGGAGCTGTTTTTT.

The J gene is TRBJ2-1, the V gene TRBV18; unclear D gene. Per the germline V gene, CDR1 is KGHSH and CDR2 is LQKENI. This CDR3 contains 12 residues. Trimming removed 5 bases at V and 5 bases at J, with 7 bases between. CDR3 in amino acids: CASSSKHNEQFF. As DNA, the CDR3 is TGTGCCAGCTCATCGAAACACAATGAGCAGTTCTTC.

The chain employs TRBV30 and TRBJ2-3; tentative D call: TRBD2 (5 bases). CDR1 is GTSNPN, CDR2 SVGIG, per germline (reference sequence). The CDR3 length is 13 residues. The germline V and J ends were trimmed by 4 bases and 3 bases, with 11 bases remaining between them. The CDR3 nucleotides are TGTGCCTGGATCACTGGAGGTACAGATACGCAGTATTTT. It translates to CAWITGGTDTQYF.

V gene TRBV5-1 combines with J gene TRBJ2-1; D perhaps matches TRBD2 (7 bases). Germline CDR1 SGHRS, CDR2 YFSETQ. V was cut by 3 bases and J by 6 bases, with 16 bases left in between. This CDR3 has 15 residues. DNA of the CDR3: TGCGCCAGCAGCTCCCCTGGGGCGGGGGCCAATGAGCAGTTCTTC. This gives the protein CASSSPGAGANEQFF.

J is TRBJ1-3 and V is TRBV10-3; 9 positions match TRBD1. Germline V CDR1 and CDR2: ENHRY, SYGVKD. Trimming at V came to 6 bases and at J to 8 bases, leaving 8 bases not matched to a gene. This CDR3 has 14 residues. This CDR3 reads CAISPGQGRDTIYF. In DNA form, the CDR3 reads TGTGCCATCAGCCCGGGACAGGGTCGGGACACCATATATTTT.

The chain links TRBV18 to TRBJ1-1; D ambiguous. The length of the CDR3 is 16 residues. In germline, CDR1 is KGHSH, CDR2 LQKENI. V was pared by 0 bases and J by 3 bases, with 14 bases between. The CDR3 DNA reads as TGTGCCAGCTCACCACCGGTCCGGGTGAGGGACACTGAAGCTTTCTTT. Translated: CASSPPVRVRDTEAFF.

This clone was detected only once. CDR3 sequence reads: CASSPRGGESNQPQHF. The CDR3 bases are TGTGCCAGCAGTCCCCGGGGGGGTGAGAGCAATCAGCCCCAGCATTTT. The chain employs TRBV27 and TRBJ1-5; D possibly corresponds to TRBD1 (5 bases). V was clipped by 5 bases and J by 1 base, with 15 bases between them. Germline V gives CDR1 MNHEY, CDR2 SMNVEV (reference sequence). This CDR3 spans 16 amino acids.

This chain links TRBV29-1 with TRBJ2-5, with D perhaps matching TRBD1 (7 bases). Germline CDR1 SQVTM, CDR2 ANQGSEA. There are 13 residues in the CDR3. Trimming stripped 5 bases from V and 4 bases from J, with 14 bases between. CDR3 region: CSVCRGVGETQYF. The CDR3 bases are TGCAGCGTTTGCAGGGGGGTGGGAGAGACCCAGTACTTC.

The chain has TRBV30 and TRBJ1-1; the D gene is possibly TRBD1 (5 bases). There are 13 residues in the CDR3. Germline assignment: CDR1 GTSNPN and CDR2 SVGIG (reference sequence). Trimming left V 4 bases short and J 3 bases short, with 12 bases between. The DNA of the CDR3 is TGTGCCTGGAATGGACAAAGGTACACTGAAGCTTTCTTT. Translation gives CAWNGQRYTEAFF.

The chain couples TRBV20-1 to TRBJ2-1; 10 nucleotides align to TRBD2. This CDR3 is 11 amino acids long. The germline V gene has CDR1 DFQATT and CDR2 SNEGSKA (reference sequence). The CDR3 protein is CRAGGGNEQFF. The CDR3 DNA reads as TGCAGAGCGGGAGGGGGGAATGAGCAGTTCTTC.

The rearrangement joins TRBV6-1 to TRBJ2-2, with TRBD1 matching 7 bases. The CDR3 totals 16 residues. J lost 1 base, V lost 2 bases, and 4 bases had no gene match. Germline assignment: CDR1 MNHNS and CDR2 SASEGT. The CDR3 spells CASSEPGTVNTGELFF. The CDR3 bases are TGTGCCAGCAGTGAACCCGGGACAGTGAACACCGGGGAGCTGTTTTTT.

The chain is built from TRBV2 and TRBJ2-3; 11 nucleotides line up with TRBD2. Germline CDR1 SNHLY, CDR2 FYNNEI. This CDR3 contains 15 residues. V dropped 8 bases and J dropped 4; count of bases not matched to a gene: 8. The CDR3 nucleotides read TGTGCCAGCCGACTAGCGGGATTTTTCGCAGATACGCAGTATTTT. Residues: CASRLAGFFADTQYF.